This T cell receptor beta chain was found in a study of T cells in Graves' hyperthyroidism and ophthalmopathy. Amplification of TCR beta CDR3 regions was performed using RNA transcripts as template. Using the HTBI primer set, a first-round RT-PCR was run on the TCR CDR3. TCRdb analysed the multiplex PCR reads with MiXCR anew, one entry per CDR3 protein. The repertoire holds a few hundred thousand distinct CDR3 sequences, with about 13% as singletons. This clonotype was recorded at least ten times. No antigen is known for it. Findings and limits, study-wide: Ophthalmopathy cases were set apart from stable hyperthyroidism by a 13 V-J model. Among thyroid clonotypes expanded above 0.001, most also appeared in blood.

This CDR3 spans 12 amino acids. CDR1 is SGHRS and CDR2 is YFSETQ in the germline V gene. V was clipped by 6 bases and J by 2 bases, with 6 bases between them. Any patient presenting with uncontrolled infection, other autoimmune disease, pregnancy or lactation was left out. Orbital computed tomography and thyroid ultrasound, together with serum TRAb and thyroxine and clinical symptoms, were used for diagnoses. V is TRBV5-1 and J is TRBJ2-1; no definite D call. The sample was blood. The sequence was collected from a woman between 18 and 30 years old with Graves' hyperthyroidism. The CDR3: CASKAPYNEQFF. The CDR3, as DNA: TGCGCCAGCAAAGCGCCCTACAATGAGCAGTTCTTC.